The rows below give T cell receptor beta chains drawn from one sample of a study of control samples from healthy donors and cancer patients. Produced via immunoSEQ multiplex PCR; TCRdb's table is partial and in-frame only. The sample gives about 170,000 clones, around 94% of which show up once; 1.1% to 1.5% is in the top ten. The sample comprised blood. The receptors were gathered from a woman between 18 and 29 years old in good health. Each CDR3 is given without its conserved first and last residue. Fields, in order: V gene, CDR3 protein.

v_gene: TRBV2
CDR3aa: ASSEGTGLGNQPQH

v_gene: TRBV28
CDR3aa: ASSFPNGGRVREQF

v_gene: TRBV10-2
CDR3aa: ASSVVSGANVLT

v_gene: TRBV6-6
CDR3aa: ASTLRGLNSPLH

v_gene: TRBV24-1
CDR3aa: ATSDLAWEKLF

v_gene: TRBV10-2
CDR3aa: ASSETNPNQPQH

v_gene: TRBV28
CDR3aa: ASSFDRGHVTYNSYT

v_gene: TRBV3-1/TRBV3-2
CDR3aa: ASSLPGVREQF

v_gene: TRBV15
CDR3aa: ATSVDRGPGELF

v_gene: TRBV9
CDR3aa: ASSVGQGEITYNSPLH

v_gene: TRBV6-5
CDR3aa: ASSYRGLAGNEQF

v_gene: TRBV4-2
CDR3aa: ASQGGTEAF

v_gene: TRBV20-1
CDR3aa: SASEAF

v_gene: TRBV10-2
CDR3aa: ASRPTSGRGETQY

v_gene: TRBV19
CDR3aa: AIGDGRSTDTQY

v_gene: TRBV6-1
CDR3aa: ASSEAPAGFGEAF

v_gene: TRBV28
CDR3aa: ASSYHLDRVSVEKLF

v_gene: TRBV19
CDR3aa: ASSRDRDMGELF

v_gene: TRBV28
CDR3aa: ASSLSLAGIQY

v_gene: TRBV28
CDR3aa: ASSLGLAGEVDTQY

v_gene: TRBV6-5
CDR3aa: ASSNRYEQY

v_gene: TRBV18
CDR3aa: ASSPFTTNTGELF

v_gene: TRBV18
CDR3aa: ASSPGRTEAF

v_gene: TRBV10-1
CDR3aa: ASMITGDRLNGYT

v_gene: TRBV6-2/TRBV6-3
CDR3aa: ASSLWDREETQY

v_gene: TRBV19
CDR3aa: ASSNAGNPYSNQPQH

v_gene: TRBV11-2
CDR3aa: ASSLLGGNGGNTIY

v_gene: TRBV4-3
CDR3aa: ASSQDGSGDGYT

v_gene: TRBV2
CDR3aa: ASTRTGKGYT

v_gene: TRBV5-6
CDR3aa: ASSLEGRGYGYT

v_gene: TRBV4-2
CDR3aa: ASSQRALDSLEAF

v_gene: TRBV19
CDR3aa: ASSINGGFMNTEAF

v_gene: TRBV10-1
CDR3aa: ASSSSGTGSWNEQF